This T cell receptor beta chain was observed in a study of T cell clones after liver transplantation. Across the whole study: Samples came from ITN030ST, which attempted immunosuppression withdrawal within 2 years of liver transplantation.

Data came from immunoSEQ multiplex PCR; TCRdb stores just in-frame clones and leaves some out. The data contain about 22,000 clones, around two thirds of them singletons. Trimming took 6 bases from V and 6 from J, leaving 21 bases between them. CDR3 length: 16 amino acids. CDR1 and CDR2 from the germline V gene are SNHLY and FYNNEI. This sample comprised CD4+ T cells from blood, obtained before liver transplant. The origin of this receptor is a human donor who received a liver transplant. The rearrangement joins TRBV2 to TRBJ1-5, with D perhaps matching TRBD1 (6 bases). CDR3 DNA: TGTGCCAGCAGCACCCCTGGGGGGGCTGTTCGTCAGCCCCAGCATTTT. Its translation: CASSTPGGAVRQPQHF.